This T cell receptor beta chain was captured by sequencing in a study of regulatory T cells in long-lasting Graves disease (dated by TCRdb to the early 2020s). At the level of the whole study: In the newly diagnosed Graves' disease group, patients had been taking antithyroid drugs for less than 3 months. Persistent Graves' disease patients were compared with newly diagnosed Graves' disease patients by peripheral blood TCR sequencing and RNA sequencing. The study took place in China and was registered as a clinical trial. A total of some 35 samples underwent TCR sequencing, from around 13 patients with persistent Graves' disease and some 20 patients with newly diagnosed Graves' disease. The paper as a whole reports these results and caveats: Sequencing and analysis were restricted to the TCR beta chain. As a limitation, the authors acknowledged that the small sample size may reduce accuracy. Persistent disease showed preferential use of TRBV28, TRBJ1-2 and TRBJ2-5, whereas newly diagnosed disease favored TRBV20-1 and TRBJ2-1. More public clonotypes were shared among persistent patients (2,741) than among newly diagnosed patients (roughly 1,000). Compared with newly diagnosed patients, persistent Graves' disease patients had lower TCR Shannon entropy and fewer highly expanded clones, which suggests clonal expansion. Only peripheral blood was studied, because thyroid tissue, the primary lesion, was inaccessible.

Inclusive of the bounding cysteine and phenylalanine, the CDR3 is 15 residues long. The CDR3 DNA has 45 bases and is translated from base 1. The germline V gene yields SGHRS for CDR1 and YFSETQ for CDR2. The V end loses 4 bases and the J end loses 2 bases, and a stretch of 12 bases separates them. The sample's time point label is to be understood as: newly diagnosed GD, antithyroid drugs for less than 3 months. For both TCR sequencing and RNA sequencing, RNA was extracted from PBMCs using TRIzol. Graves' disease was diagnosed according to American Thyroid Association guidelines. The patients came from an endocrinology department in Xi'an, China. Each patient gave approximately 10 milliliters of peripheral blood, collected in an EDTA anticoagulant tube. Ficoll Paque Plus density gradient separation was used to isolate PBMCs, and no additional T cell sorting was done. RNA quality was checked with an Agilent 2100 Bioanalyzer and agarose gel, and concentration with a NanoDrop 2000.

This clonotype was picked up many times. Its antigen is unknown. Base qualities were left out, and no much larger clone turns up one base away. The library was made by multiplex PCR. Sequencing relied on an Illumina HiSeq 4000. TCR beta libraries were built with iRepertoire HTBI primers and Arm-PCR amplification of CDR3 regions. Before sequencing, the PCR products went through gel purification. For the original study's pipeline: A total of roughly 65 TRBV and approximately 15 TRBJ segments were identified across samples and were used for gene usage analysis of CDR3 amino acid clonotypes. Filtered high-quality paired reads were merged into contigs using COPE and FqMerger. BLAST was used to align contigs to IMGT TRBV, TRBD and TRBJ reference genes, with CDR3 defined following IMGT. Any clonotype with a frequency above 0.1% was classified as a highly expanded clone. Shannon entropy was used to measure repertoire diversity, and the Gini coefficient was used to measure V-J evenness. A clonotype found in more than one individual was treated as public. Using fastp at Q25 and MiXCR, TCRdb reprocessed the public reads and kept productive beta chains. All rows with the same CDR3 protein become a single entry with the most common DNA and genes. The V and J calls and clone size come from TCRdb's table, not from the authors' own analysis. The sample table lists over 350,000 distinct CDR3 sequences, around 15% of them with a count of one. The ten biggest clones cover around a sixth of the sample.

This sample also belongs to another study, concerning T cells in Graves' hyperthyroidism and ophthalmopathy. As the second publication notes: Stable Graves' hyperthyroidism was defined as no progression to ophthalmopathy during 18 months of follow-up. The hyperthyroidism patients were between 18 and 65 years old and newly diagnosed, with a disease duration of less than 2 months. Exclusion was applied to patients with uncontrolled infections, other autoimmune diseases, pregnancy or lactation. Diagnoses relied on clinical symptoms, serum thyroxine and TRAb, thyroid ultrasound and orbital computed tomography. The first round of RT-PCR for the TCR CDR3 was performed with the HTBI primer set and the Qiagen OneStep RT-PCR kit. Most expanded thyroid clonotypes (frequency above 0.001) were also detected in blood, a finding suggesting that blood repertoires may reflect thyroid immune responses. Ophthalmopathy was separated from stable hyperthyroidism by a 13 V-J signature model, with around 90% sensitivity and roughly 81% specificity obtained in cross-validation and 80%/75% obtained in testing. In validation, the model predicted progression to ophthalmopathy a median of roughly 6.1 months before onset, with around 70% sensitivity and nearly 75% specificity. TCR V-J signatures able to tell the groups apart were searched for in a discovery cohort of more than 90 patients, of whom approximately 40 had Graves' ophthalmopathy and around 58 had stable Graves' hyperthyroidism. Prospective prediction of ophthalmopathy was tested in an independent validation cohort consisting of fewer than 20 hyperthyroidism patients and more than 15 patients who later progressed to ophthalmopathy. For training and testing, the approximately 92 patients in the discovery cohort were randomly divided in a 7:3 ratio. In addition, the study compared T-cell repertoires in thyroid tissue and in blood from over 5 Graves' hyperthyroidism patients. After sampling, hyperthyroidism patients received methimazole starting at 30 mg daily, and ophthalmopathy patients received high-dose intravenous methylprednisolone. Libraries were constructed in a second round of multiplex PCR, after which size selection and purification were performed. Paired-end sequencing of the libraries was performed with 100 bp reads on an Illumina HiSeq2000. SOAPnuke was used to process the raw data, throwing out any read that contained adapters or uncalled bases, had a mean Phred below 15, or lacked an exact constant-primer or identifier match. High-quality paired reads were merged with COPE v1.2.5, and unique nucleotide sequences were defined as clonotypes. MiTCR v1.1 was used to align clonotypes to the IMGT TRBV, TRBD and TRBJ reference segments. The analysis was restricted to V-J combinations with a frequency above 0.0001, which together covered around 99% of the repertoires. The TCS score was defined as F50 (clonal expansion) divided by E x V (chaos), with BLOSUM62-based TCRdist calculated between CDR3 peptides within each V-J. Welch's t-statistics and random forest reduced roughly 540 V-J features to 13, which were used in a naive Bayes classifier (R e1071). Sample size was not statistically predetermined, and blinding of investigators to group allocation was not performed. TCR Vbeta CDR3 sequencing of roughly 140 peripheral blood samples (roughly 41 ophthalmopathy, over 70 hyperthyroidism and around 17 progressor patients) is reported in the paper.

The source material was peripheral blood mononuclear cells (PBMCs), sampled at new diagnosis, from a patient treated with antithyroid drugs. The rearranged chain carries TRBV5-1 and TRBJ1-4, with TRBD1 as a weak D call on 5 bases. The origin of this receptor is a woman between 45 and 60 years old with Graves disease. Donor details come from another sample of the same person, matched by shared clones. The CDR3 reads CASSPGAATNEKLFF. The DNA reads as follows: TGCGCCAGCAGCCCTGGGGCAGCGACTAATGAAAAACTGTTTTTT.